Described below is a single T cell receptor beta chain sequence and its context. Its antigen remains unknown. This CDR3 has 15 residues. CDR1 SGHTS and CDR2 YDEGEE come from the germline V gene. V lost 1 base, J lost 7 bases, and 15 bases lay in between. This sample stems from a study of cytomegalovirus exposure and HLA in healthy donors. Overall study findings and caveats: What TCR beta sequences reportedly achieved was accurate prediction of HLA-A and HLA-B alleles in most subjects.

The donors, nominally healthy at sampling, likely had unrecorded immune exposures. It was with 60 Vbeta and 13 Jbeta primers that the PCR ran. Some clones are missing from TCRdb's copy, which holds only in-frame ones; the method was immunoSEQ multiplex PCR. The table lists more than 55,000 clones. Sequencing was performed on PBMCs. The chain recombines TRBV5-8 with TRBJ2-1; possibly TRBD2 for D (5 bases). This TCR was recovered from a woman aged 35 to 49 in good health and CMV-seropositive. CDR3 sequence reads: CASSLWASLGNEQFF. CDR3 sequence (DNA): TGTGCCAGCAGCTTGTGGGCTAGCCTAGGGAATGAGCAGTTCTTC.